A single sample gave rise to the 13 T cell receptor beta chains below, sequenced in a study of OX40 agonist ivuxolimab in advanced cancers. Assay used: immunoSEQ multiplex PCR; TCRdb lists only in-frame clones, some missing. The repertoire holds around 83,000 clones, with 91% as singletons. The sample was CD4+ or CD8+ T cells sorted from blood, taken in a trial of the OX40 agonist ivuxolimab. All receptors come from an adult with an advanced solid tumor such as melanoma, head and neck, liver or kidney cancer.

The chain links TRBV7-2 to TRBJ2-1, with TRBD2 matching 7 bases. This CDR3 comprises 15 residues. With V trimmed by 2 bases and J by 8 bases, 9 bases remained unmatched. Germline values: CDR1 SGHTA, CDR2 FQGNSA. CDR3 DNA: TGTGCCAGCAGCTTATGGGCGGGAGCCCCCCATGAGCAGTTCTTC. Protein sequence: CASSLWAGAPHEQFF.

This clone has a handful of counts. The CDR3 protein is CASSEAQPQHF. As DNA, the CDR3 is TGTGCCAGCAGTGAAGCTCAGCCCCAGCATTTT. The gene calls are TRBV6-1 and TRBJ1-5; D remains unclear. V lost 0 bases and J 6 bases, leaving 0 bases between the germline ends. Germline-derived CDR1 and CDR2 are MNHNS and SASEGT. CDR3 length equals 11 residues.

This chain uses TRBV7-2 with TRBJ2-1, with a tentative D call TRBD2 (5 bases). Germline V lookup: CDR1 SGHTA, CDR2 FQGNSA. The CDR3 is 14 amino acids. With 2 bases removed from V and 2 bases from J, the gap between germline ends came to 7 bases. CDR3 nucleotide sequence: TGTGCCAGCAGCTTATACGGGACCTACAATGAGCAGTTCTTC. Protein: CASSLYGTYNEQFF.

The table lists this clone with a count of one. The chain has TRBV19 and TRBJ1-2, with TRBD1 matching 8 bases. Unmatched junction bases numbered 7, after V lost 9 bases and J lost 7 bases. The CDR3 loop spans 12 amino acids. Germline V gene sequence: CDR1 LNHDA, CDR2 SQIVND (reference sequence). The CDR3 loop is CASKDRDVGYTF. CDR3 sequence (DNA): TGTGCCAGCAAGGACAGGGATGTTGGCTACACCTTC.

The rearrangement links TRBV27 to TRBJ2-3, with 7 positions matching TRBD1. Germline V CDR1 and CDR2: MNHEY, SMNVEV (reference sequence). This CDR3 is built from 16 residues. Trimming at V came to 6 bases and at J to 0 bases, leaving 9 bases not matched to a gene. This CDR3 is CASRLYRGPSTDTQYF. CDR3 sequence (DNA): TGTGCCAGCAGACTGTACAGGGGCCCTAGCACAGATACGCAGTATTTT.

This clone appeared a few times. The chain is built from TRBV29-1 and TRBJ2-1; 9 bases map to TRBD2. This CDR3 has 17 residues. Germline CDR1 is SQVTM and CDR2 is ANQGSEA. Losses at the gene ends were 5 bases for V and 0 bases for J; bases not matched to a gene: 11. The CDR3 region has the DNA TGCAGCGTTACCCGATTAGCTAGCGGGACCTCCTACAATGAGCAGTTCTTC. This sequence encodes CSVTRLASGTSYNEQFF.

This CDR3 is CASSFVVPYEQYF. CDR3 sequence (DNA): TGTGCCAGCAGCTTCGTGGTACCCTACGAGCAGTACTTC. This sequence joins TRBV7-2 and TRBJ2-7; D uncertain. Germline CDR1 and CDR2: SGHTA and FQGNSA. Trimming pared 3 bases from V and 2 bases from J, leaving 8 bases between. The CDR3 length is 13 residues.

The chain links TRBV5-5 to TRBJ1-2; possible D gene TRBD1, 6 bases. CDR1 and CDR2 (germline): SGHKS, YYEKEE (reference sequence). This CDR3 has 15 residues. V was trimmed by 4 bases and J by 6 bases, leaving 19 bases between them. CDR3 loop: CASSPGTSRIHGYTF. Written as DNA, the CDR3 is TGTGCCAGCAGCCCGGGGACAAGCCGGATCCATGGCTACACCTTC.

The chain uses TRBV9 and TRBJ2-1, with 8 positions matching TRBD1. The V and J ends lost 0 bases and 9 bases, in that order; junction bases with no gene match: 14. Germline values: CDR1 SGDLS, CDR2 YYNGEE. The CDR3 runs 17 residues. CDR3 nucleotides: TGTGCCAGCAGCGTAGTTGGGGGGACAGGAGACTTGGGTGAGCAGTTCTTC. Residues: CASSVVGGTGDLGEQFF.

This clone has only a few counts. This chain joins TRBV11-2 and TRBJ2-7; D remains ambiguous. The CDR3 is made up of 15 amino acids. From germline, CDR1 is SGHAT and CDR2 FQNNGV. Trimming took off 5 bases at V and 0 bases at J, with 14 bases between the two ends. The CDR3 spells CASSTPGFYSYEQYF. CDR3 in DNA: TGTGCCAGCAGCACGCCCGGGTTCTACTCCTACGAGCAGTACTTC.

The chain employs TRBV7-3 and TRBJ2-1; D unresolved. Trimming cost V 2 bases and J 0 bases, with 14 bases left between them. This CDR3 has 17 residues. Per the germline V gene, CDR1 is SGHTA and CDR2 is FQGTGA. The DNA for the CDR3 is TGTGCCAGCAGCTTATCGGTGTCCTGGAGCTCCTACAATGAGCAGTTCTTC. Translating it yields CASSLSVSWSSYNEQFF.

The chain employs TRBV5-6 and TRBJ2-5, with D unresolved. The J call may be incorrect, as the DNA end agrees better with TRBJ2-7. This CDR3 is 14 amino acids long. Germline V lookup: CDR1 SGHDT, CDR2 YYEEEE. The CDR3 spells CASSLEPGPYEQYF. Here the CDR3 DNA reads TGTGCCAGCAGCTTGGAGCCGGGCCCCTACGAGCAGTACTTC.

This clone occurred once. CDR3 residues: CASSEWGGMVDEQFF. The DNA of the CDR3 is TGCGCCAGCAGTGAGTGGGGCGGGATGGTAGATGAGCAGTTCTTC. The genes are TRBV10-1 and TRBJ2-1; D might be TRBD2 (6 bases). CDR1 is WNHNN, CDR2 SYGVQD, per germline (reference sequence). Deletions cut 1 base from V and 8 bases from J, with 15 bases between. This CDR3 has 15 amino acids.